The rows below give T cell receptor beta chains drawn from one sample of a study of shared clonotypes between healthy human individuals. Data came from immunoSEQ multiplex PCR; TCRdb stores just in-frame clones and leaves some out. The sample yields roughly 1,600,000 clones, just under 99% seen once. Input material: naive CD4+ T cells sorted from blood. The receptors derive from a man in his thirties or forties in good health. Each CDR3 is given with its conserved first and last residue. A D gene is named only where the DNA matches it firmly. Clone size is given for some rows only: seen once, a few or many times, or a class if the clone is expanded.

>TRBD2|TRBV5-1|TRBJ2-7|-
CASSPWGLAGSYEQYF
TGCGCCAGCAGCCCGTGGGGGCTAGCGGGGTCCTACGAGCAGTACTTC
>-|TRBV6-5|TRBJ2-3|-
CASRQSPDTQYF
TGTGCCAGCAGACAATCCCCAGATACGCAGTATTTT
>-|TRBV13|TRBJ2-2|-
CASSFVLQNTGELFF
TGTGCCAGCAGCTTCGTCTTGCAGAACACCGGGGAGCTGTTTTTT
>TRBD2|TRBV5-4|TRBJ2-3|-
CASRMRASGRAGTDTQYF
TGTGCCAGCAGAATGAGGGCTAGCGGGAGGGCCGGGACAGATACGCAGTATTTT
>-|TRBV4-1|TRBJ2-3|-
CASSQVAAPQYF
TGCGCCAGCAGCCAAGTAGCGGCTCCGCAGTATTTT
>TRBD1|TRBV5-4|TRBJ2-2|-
CASSPRQGPHTGELFF
TGTGCCAGCAGCCCCCGACAGGGTCCCCACACCGGGGAGCTGTTTTTT
>TRBD2|TRBV7-6|TRBJ2-1|-
CASSSPTSEREWDNEQFF
TGTGCCAGCAGCTCACCCACCTCTGAGCGGGAGTGGGACAATGAGCAGTTCTTC
>TRBD1|TRBV7-8|TRBJ2-1|once
CASSLKDRNFRNEQFF
TGTGCCAGCAGCTTGAAGGACAGGAATTTCCGAAATGAGCAGTTCTTC
>-|TRBV5-1|TRBJ2-2|-
CASKEGIPGELFF
TGCGCCAGCAAGGAGGGAATCCCCGGGGAGCTGTTTTTT
>-|TRBV5-1|TRBJ1-1|once
CASSFNRHTEAFF
TGCGCCAGCAGCTTCAACAGGCACACTGAAGCTTTCTTT
>TRBD2|TRBV5-1|TRBJ2-2|-
CASTPGGGRTRELFF
TGCGCCAGCACCCCTGGCGGGGGGAGGACCCGGGAGCTGTTTTTT
>TRBD1|TRBV5-4|TRBJ2-7|-
CASSKDRVVAEQYF
TGTGCCAGCAGCAAGGACAGGGTGGTCGCCGAGCAGTACTTC
>-|TRBV7-8|TRBJ2-5|-
CASSAFTGQQETQYF
TGTGCCAGCAGCGCCTTTACCGGGCAGCAAGAGACCCAGTACTTC
>TRBD1|TRBV19|TRBJ1-5|once
CASSVTGSEQPQHF
TGTGCCAGTAGTGTGACAGGGTCGGAACAGCCCCAGCATTTT
>-|TRBV5-5|TRBJ1-5|once
CASSLSSNQPQHF
TGTGCCAGCAGCCTTTCATCCAATCAGCCCCAGCATTTT
>-|TRBV5-6|TRBJ2-3|-
CASSRPSRGQSTDTQYF
TGTGCCAGCAGCCGCCCGAGTCGGGGACAAAGCACAGATACGCAGTATTTT
>-|TRBV7-9|TRBJ1-4|-
CASSLEQGKLFF
TGTGCCAGCAGCTTAGAGCAGGGGAAACTGTTTTTT
>TRBD1|TRBV7-8|TRBJ1-5|-
CASSLRTGPSNQPQHF
TGTGCCAGCAGCTTAAGGACAGGGCCAAGCAATCAGCCCCAGCATTTT